Listed here are 27 T cell receptor beta chains from one sample, sequenced in a study of blood T cell repertoires in COVID-19. Here immunoSEQ multiplex PCR was the method, and the copy in TCRdb shows in-frame clones only, minus some. This sample has approximately 500,000 clones, with 70% to 90% found just once. Material for sequencing was peripheral blood. The receptor source for this set is a human donor in a cohort sampled during active COVID-19.

The V gene is TRBV7-9, the J gene TRBJ2-7, with 7 bases lining up with TRBD2. The germline CDR1 and CDR2 sequences are SEHNR and FQNEAQ (reference sequence). The CDR3 sequence is 16 residues long. Unmatched junction bases numbered 6, after V lost 1 base and J lost 0 bases. In DNA form, the CDR3 reads TGTGCCAGCAGCTTAGGTCTAGCGGCCATCTCCTACGAGCAGTACTTC. Residues: CASSLGLAAISYEQYF.

This clone was counted a few times. V usage is TRBV2 and J usage is TRBJ1-2, with D unclear. This CDR3 contains 16 residues. Germline CDR1 reads SNHLY; CDR2 reads FYNNEI. Trimming left V 3 bases short and J 5 bases short, with 19 bases between. The CDR3 DNA reads as TGTGCCAGCAGTGAGAACGCCAACGGGATCCCTTATGGCTACACCTTC. Amino acid sequence: CASSENANGIPYGYTF. Full variable domain (remainder filled in from reference TRBV2 and TRBJ1-2): EPEVTQTPSHQVTQMGQEVILRCVPISNHLYFYWYRQILGQKVEFLVSFYNNEISEKSEIFDDQFSVERPDGSNFTLKIRSTKLEDSAMYFCASSENANGIPYGYTFGSGTRLTVV.

The V call is TRBV27, the J call TRBJ2-5; TRBD1 might be the D (6 bases). This CDR3 comprises 14 residues. Germline CDR1 and CDR2: MNHEY and SMNVEV (reference sequence). The V end was cut by 6 bases, the J end by 9 bases, with 20 bases between. CDR3 bases: TGTGCCAGCAGCCCCGACAGGACCCGACTGGCCCAGTACTTC. This encodes CASSPDRTRLAQYF.

CDR3 bases: TGTGCCACCAGTGATCGAGGTAGCAATCAGCCCCAGCATTTT. It encodes CATSDRGSNQPQHF. This rearrangement joins TRBV24-1 to TRBJ1-5; D unresolved. The germline gives CDR1 KGHDR, CDR2 SFDVKD. The ends were cut back, 3 bases at V and 0 bases at J, with 5 bases in the middle. The CDR3 is made up of 14 amino acids.

The J gene is TRBJ1-2, the V gene TRBV12-3 or TRBV12-4; D might be TRBD1 (5 bases). V was trimmed by 9 bases and J by 1 base, leaving 12 bases between them. The CDR3 has 13 residues. CDR3 in amino acids: CASGTQGNYGYTF. The CDR3 nucleotides read TGTGCCAGTGGTACCCAGGGTAACTATGGCTACACCTTC.

The chain couples TRBV5-1 to TRBJ1-3, with D perhaps TRBD1 (6 bases). This CDR3 is 14 amino acids long. V lost 0 bases and J lost 8, with 12 bases in between. In germline, CDR1 is SGHRS, CDR2 YFSETQ. CDR3 residues: CASSLAVQGDTIYF. The CDR3 DNA is TGCGCCAGCAGCTTGGCCGTACAGGGCGACACCATATATTTT.

The chain combines TRBV19 with TRBJ1-1; 9 nucleotides align to TRBD1. The CDR3 extends over 18 amino acids. Per the germline V gene, CDR1 is LNHDA and CDR2 is SQIVND (reference sequence). Losses at the gene ends were 7 bases for V and 0 bases for J; bases not matched to a gene: 15. The CDR3 reads CASIHSRGQGLLNTEAFF. DNA for the CDR3: TGTGCCAGTATCCATTCCCGGGGACAGGGCCTATTGAACACTGAAGCTTTCTTT.

This sequence joins TRBV10-3 and TRBJ2-7; 7 positions match TRBD2. The germline gives CDR1 ENHRY, CDR2 SYGVKD. The CDR3 contains 13 residues. The trim removed 0 bases at V and 6 bases at J, leaving 2 bases unmatched. The CDR3 is CAISESSGVEQYF. The CDR3, as DNA: TGTGCCATCAGTGAGTCGAGCGGGGTCGAGCAGTACTTC.

This clone was seen only once. The V gene is TRBV6-2 or TRBV6-3, the J gene TRBJ2-1, with 7 bases identical to TRBD1. CDR3 size: 17 residues. J lost 5 bases, V lost 5 bases, and 15 bases had no gene match. Germline lookup yields CDR1 MNHEY and CDR2 SVGEGT. The CDR3 protein is CASSDRDRAAENNEQFF. Written as DNA, the CDR3 is TGTGCCAGCAGTGACCGGGACAGAGCGGCTGAGAACAATGAGCAGTTCTTC.

About this clone itself: The same CDR3 is also encoded by other DNA sequences in this sample. The chain links TRBV28 to TRBJ1-2; D unclear. V was shortened by 3 bases and J by 5 bases, with 7 bases between the two germline ends. Per germline, CDR1 MDHEN and CDR2 SYDVKM. This CDR3 has 12 amino acids. The CDR3 reads CASSFLRYGYTF. CDR3 in DNA: TGTGCCAGCAGTTTTCTGAGATATGGCTACACCTTC.

This sequence joins TRBV12-5 and TRBJ2-5; a possible D gene is TRBD2 (6 bases). Trimming stripped 3 bases from V and 5 bases from J, with 10 bases between. Germline CDR1 LGHNT, CDR2 FRNRAP. The CDR3 is 13 amino acids. The CDR3 protein is CASGLGGDETQYF. The CDR3 DNA follows: TGTGCTAGTGGTTTAGGAGGGGACGAGACCCAGTACTTC.

This chain's CDR3 is CASSPGTGGNSPLHF. The CDR3 DNA follows: TGTGCCAGCAGCCCTGGGACAGGGGGGAATTCACCCCTCCACTTT. The chain joins TRBV9 to TRBJ1-6, with 11 bases identical to TRBD1. The CDR3 has 15 residues. Looked up from germline, CDR1 is SGDLS and CDR2 is YYNGEE. The V gene end was trimmed by 4 bases and the J gene end by 7 bases; junction bases not matched to a gene: 4.

This chain connects TRBV19 to TRBJ1-1, with no clear D. From germline, CDR1 is LNHDA and CDR2 SQIVND (reference sequence). V was shortened by 3 bases and J by 3 bases, with 5 bases between the two germline ends. This CDR3 spans 12 amino acids. CDR3 sequence reads: CASSMEYTEAFF. CDR3 bases: TGTGCCAGTAGTATGGAGTACACTGAAGCTTTCTTT.

About this clone: This same CDR3 is encoded by further DNA sequences in the sample. The chain recombines TRBV19 with TRBJ2-2, with TRBD2 as a possible D gene (6 bases). CDR3 length: 14 amino acids. V was cut by 7 bases and J by 0 bases, with 9 bases left in between. Germline lookup yields CDR1 LNHDA and CDR2 SQIVND (reference sequence). For the CDR3, the DNA is TGTGCCAGTATAGGAGGGGCGAACACCGGGGAGCTGTTTTTT. Its translation: CASIGGANTGELFF.

This chain connects TRBV7-8 to TRBJ2-7, with TRBD1 matching over 7 bases. The CDR3 is made up of 15 amino acids. V shed 4 bases, J shed 4 bases, and the junction held 10 bases outside the gene matches. CDR1 is SGHVS and CDR2 is FQNEAQ in the germline V gene. CDR3 bases: TGTGCCAGCAGCTCCTCGACAGGGAAGAGGTACGAGCAGTACTTC. The encoded protein is CASSSSTGKRYEQYF.

This clone was picked up one time. The V and J genes are TRBV19 and TRBJ1-1; 7 nucleotides match TRBD1. Germline loops: CDR1 LNHDA, CDR2 SQIVND (reference sequence). The CDR3 extends over 13 amino acids. Germline trimming cut 6 bases from V and 2 bases from J; bases unmatched to any gene: 3. The CDR3 nucleotides are TGTGCCAGTAGCTGGGACAGTAACACTGAAGCTTTCTTT. Its translation is CASSWDSNTEAFF.

The chain links TRBV6-2 or TRBV6-3 to TRBJ2-7; 8 bases are a match to TRBD1. CDR3 length: 18 amino acids. Trimming at V came to 5 bases and at J to 0 bases, leaving 15 bases not matched to a gene. The germline V gene encodes CDR1 MNHEY and CDR2 SVGEGT. The chain's CDR3 is CASSSVAGGLRYSYEQYF. The CDR3 DNA reads as TGTGCCAGCAGTAGTGTGGCAGGGGGCCTTCGATACTCCTACGAGCAGTACTTC.

The rearrangement uses TRBV3-1 (or the pseudogene TRBV3-2) and TRBJ1-2; no definite D call. Trimming took off 6 bases at V and 4 bases at J, with 15 bases between the two ends. The CDR3 has 14 amino acids. Looked up from germline, CDR1 is LGHDT and CDR2 is YNNKEL (reference sequence). In DNA, the CDR3 is TGTGCCAGCAGTCCCGGAGGCGCGGGCTATGGCTACACCTTC. It is translated as CASSPGGAGYGYTF.

The chain joins TRBV5-6 to TRBJ2-3; 10 bases map to TRBD2. With 3 bases clipped from V and 1 base from J, the junction kept 11 bases outside the gene matches. The V gene's germline CDR1 is SGHDT and CDR2 YYEEEE. The CDR3 loop spans 18 amino acids. The DNA of the CDR3 is TGTGCCAGCAGCTACCTAGCGCAAGGACTAGCGGGCACAGATACGCAGTATTTT. Residues: CASSYLAQGLAGTDTQYF.

This chain connects TRBV6-6 to TRBJ2-7; D ambiguous. Looked up from germline, CDR1 is MNHNY and CDR2 is SVGAGI (reference sequence). The length of the CDR3 is 17 residues. Trimming removed 5 bases at V and 0 bases at J, with 20 bases between. This CDR3 reads CASSPGLLNSYSYEQYF. CDR3 DNA: TGTGCCAGCAGTCCCGGCCTCTTAAACAGTTACTCCTACGAGCAGTACTTC.

This chain uses TRBV10-1 with TRBJ1-4, with TRBD1 matching over 7 bases. CDR3 length equals 21 residues. J was trimmed by 3 bases and V by 5 bases; bases with no gene match: 24. The germline V gene encodes CDR1 WNHNN and CDR2 SYGVQD (reference sequence). The CDR3 sequence is CASSPTRALFCPGQSNEKLFF. Written as DNA, the CDR3 is TGCGCCAGCAGTCCAACCCGGGCTCTCTTTTGTCCGGGACAGTCTAATGAAAAACTGTTTTTT.

This chain connects TRBV7-3 to TRBJ1-1, with TRBD1 as a possible D gene (6 bases). Trimming shortened V by 4 bases and J by 6 bases, and 15 bases separated the two germline ends. This CDR3 is 14 amino acids long. Germline values: CDR1 SGHTA, CDR2 FQGTGA. CDR3 in amino acids: CASSSAGEGAEAFF. The CDR3 bases are TGTGCCAGCAGCTCAGCAGGGGAGGGGGCTGAAGCTTTCTTT.

The chain links TRBV5-4 to TRBJ1-2; D is unclear. Trimming cost V 0 bases and J 8 bases, with 11 bases left between them. Germline values: CDR1 SGHNT, CDR2 YYREEE (reference sequence). The CDR3 has 13 residues. Written as DNA, the CDR3 is TGTGCCAGCAGCTTGGACAGTATAAGCGGCTACACCTTC. It translates to CASSLDSISGYTF. The whole variable domain, remainder taken from reference TRBV5-4 and TRBJ1-2, is ETGVTQSPTHLIKTRGQQVTLRCSSQSGHNTVSWYQQALGQGPQFIFQYYREEENGRGNFPPRFSGLQFPNYSSELNVNALELDDSALYLCASSLDSISGYTFGSGTRLTVV.

The rearrangement joins TRBV2 to TRBJ1-5; 7 positions agree with TRBD1. J lost 4 bases, V lost 2 bases, and 5 bases had no gene match. This CDR3 is built from 15 residues. Germline CDR1 is SNHLY and CDR2 is FYNNEI. The CDR3 reads CASSETRGYNQPQHF. CDR3 nucleotide sequence: TGTGCCAGCAGTGAAACCAGGGGGTATAATCAGCCCCAGCATTTT.

The chain recombines TRBV21-1 with TRBJ2-5; the DNA was not compared with TRBD1, the D call given in the table. TRBV21-1 is an annotated pseudogene. CDR3 length equals 11 residues. CDR3 amino acids: CASSRTRTLDF. The CDR3 coding sequence is TGTGCCAGCAGCAGGACACGAACTTTGGACTTC.

In its sample, this clone was seen once. The genes are TRBV4-3 and TRBJ2-2, with TRBD2 matching 11 bases. Per germline, CDR1 LGHNA and CDR2 YSLEER. There are 18 residues in the CDR3. Trimming cost V 0 bases and J 6 bases; bases outside gene matches: 9. The CDR3 spells CASSQDRASGRYAGELFF. The DNA for the CDR3 is TGCGCCAGCAGCCAAGATCGGGCTAGCGGGAGGTACGCCGGGGAGCTGTTTTTT.

The V and J genes are TRBV19 and TRBJ1-5, with D perhaps TRBD1 (6 bases). Trimming stripped 9 bases from V and 4 bases from J, with 16 bases between. CDR3 length: 14 amino acids. Germline assignment: CDR1 LNHDA and CDR2 SQIVND (reference sequence). The CDR3 bases are TGTGCCAGCCAGGGCGGACAGTATAATCAGCCCCAGCATTTT. Translation: CASQGGQYNQPQHF.